This is a list of T cell receptor beta chains from one sample in a study of blood T cell repertoires in COVID-19. Data came from immunoSEQ multiplex PCR; TCRdb stores just in-frame clones and leaves some out. This repertoire shows approximately 130,000 clones, about 70% found once; its top ten account for roughly 2%. The sequenced material came from peripheral blood. Every receptor here comes from a woman between 65 and 79 years old with acute or convalescent COVID-19. Both conserved end residues are part of each CDR3. The order of the fields is D gene, V gene, J gene, clone size, CDR3 DNA, CDR3 protein. D genes are given only for firm matches. Clone size is given for some rows only: seen once, a few or many times, or a class if the clone is expanded.

TRBD2	TRBV7-9	TRBJ2-7	many	TGTGCCAGCAGCAAGTCAGGAGGACTAGCTGACGAGCAGTACTTC	CASSKSGGLADEQYF
NA	TRBV10-2	TRBJ2-3	NA	TGCGCCAGCAGTGTTGAGGGAGAAACGCAGTATTTT	CASSVEGETQYF
NA	TRBV6-4	TRBJ2-7	NA	TGTGCCAGCACTCACCGGCGGGGACGTTACGAGCAGTACTTC	CASTHRRGRYEQYF
NA	TRBV5-4	TRBJ2-1	NA	TGTGCCAGCAGCCTGCAGGGGCCCTACAATGAGCAGTTCTTC	CASSLQGPYNEQFF
NA	TRBV6-4	TRBJ1-2	NA	TGTGCCAGCAGTGACTCGAGCAGGCTTGGTGGCTACACCTTC	CASSDSSRLGGYTF
TRBD1	TRBV11-2	TRBJ1-2	NA	TGTGCCAGCAGCCTCAGACAGGGGGATGGCTACACCTTC	CASSLRQGDGYTF
TRBD1	TRBV6-5	TRBJ1-2	once	TGTGCCAGCAGGGACCCCGGACAGGGCGACTATGGCTACACCTTC	CASRDPGQGDYGYTF
NA	TRBV30	TRBJ2-3	NA	TGTGCCTGGAGTGAGACTGCTCAGCGAACAGATACGCAGTATTTT	CAWSETAQRTDTQYF
TRBD2	TRBV13	TRBJ2-1	few	TGTGCCAGCAGCTGGACCGGGACTATCTACAATGAGCAGTTCTTC	CASSWTGTIYNEQFF
NA	TRBV6-6	TRBJ2-2	NA	TGTGCCAGCAGTTACTCCGGGACTGTGAACACCGGGGAGCTGTTTTTT	CASSYSGTVNTGELFF
NA	TRBV5-1	TRBJ2-7	NA	TGCGCCAGCACGGGACTTACGGGTGTTCACGAGCAGTACTTC	CASTGLTGVHEQYF
TRBD2	TRBV10-3	TRBJ2-2	NA	TGTGCCATCACTCCCAACGCGGGGGGGACCGGGGAGCTGTTTTTT	CAITPNAGGTGELFF
NA	TRBV6-5	TRBJ1-6	NA	TGTGCCAGCGAGGAGGTCCGGTCACCCCTCCACTTT	CASEEVRSPLHF
TRBD1	TRBV11-2	TRBJ1-6	NA	TGTGCCAGCACCCGGACAGGCTATAATTCACCCCTCCACTTT	CASTRTGYNSPLHF
NA	TRBV13	TRBJ2-5	NA	TGTGCCAGCAGCTCAGGGTTCGGAGAGACCCAGTACTTC	CASSSGFGETQYF
NA	TRBV6-2/TRBV6-3	TRBJ2-3	NA	TGTGCCAGCAGTTATGAGGGAGTTCGGGCAGATACGCAGTATTTT	CASSYEGVRADTQYF
TRBD1	TRBV10-2	TRBJ1-1	NA	TGCGCCAGCAGTGATGGGACAGGGGGGAACACTGAAGCTTTCTTT	CASSDGTGGNTEAFF
TRBD1	TRBV5-6	TRBJ2-2	NA	TGTGCCAGCAGCTTGGGGACAGGGGCGAACACCGGGGAGCTGTTTTTT	CASSLGTGANTGELFF
TRBD2	TRBV6-5	TRBJ2-1	NA	TGTGCCAGCAGTTCCCCGTCTAGCGGGAGTCGTGAGCAGTTCTTC	CASSSPSSGSREQFF
NA	TRBV2	TRBJ1-5	NA	TGTGCCAGCAGAGAATCGAGGGAGCCCCAGCATTTT	CASRESREPQHF
NA	TRBV6-5	TRBJ2-3	few	TGTGCCAGCAGTTCGAGAAGCCCGCGCGCAGATACGCAGTATTTT	CASSSRSPRADTQYF
NA	TRBV6-1	TRBJ1-2	NA	TGTGCCAGCAGTGAGGTCAGGAACTATGGCTACACCTTC	CASSEVRNYGYTF
TRBD1	TRBV5-1	TRBJ2-3	once	TGCGCCAGCAGCCTTGACAGGGGAACAGATACGCAGTATTTT	CASSLDRGTDTQYF
NA	TRBV6-6	TRBJ2-1	NA	TGTGCCAGCAGTTCCCGGGAGACCTTTAGAAATGAGCAGTTCTTC	CASSSRETFRNEQFF